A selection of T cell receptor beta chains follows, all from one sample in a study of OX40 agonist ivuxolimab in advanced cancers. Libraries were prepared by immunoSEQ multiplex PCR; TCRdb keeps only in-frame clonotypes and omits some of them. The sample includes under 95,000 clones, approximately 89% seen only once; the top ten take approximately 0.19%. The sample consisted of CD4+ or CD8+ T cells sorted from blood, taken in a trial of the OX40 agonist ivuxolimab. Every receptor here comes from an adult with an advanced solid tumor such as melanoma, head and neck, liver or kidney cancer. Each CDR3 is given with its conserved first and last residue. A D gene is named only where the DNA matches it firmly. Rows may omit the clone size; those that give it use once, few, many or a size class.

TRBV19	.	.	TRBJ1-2	TGTGCCAGTAGTATGGAACAGCGGGGCAGTGGCTACACCTTC	CASSMEQRGSGYTF
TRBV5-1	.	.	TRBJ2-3	TGCGCCAGCAGCCGGGACTTCACAGATACGCAGTATTTT	CASSRDFTDTQYF
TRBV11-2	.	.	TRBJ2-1	TGTGCCAGCAGCTTAGGGACCGTAGTCAGTGAGCAGTTCTTC	CASSLGTVVSEQFF
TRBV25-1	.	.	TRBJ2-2	TGTGCCAGCAGTCGGGCCCCCACGGGGGAGCTGTTTTTT	CASSRAPTGELFF
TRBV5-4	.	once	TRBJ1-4	TGTGCCAGCAGCTTCACTCGGGGGGGAACTAATGAAAAACTGTTTTTT	CASSFTRGGTNEKLFF
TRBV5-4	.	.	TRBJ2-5	TGTGCCAGCAGCCTTCAGGGTTGGGAAGAGACCCAGTACTTC	CASSLQGWEETQYF
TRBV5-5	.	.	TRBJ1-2	TGTGCCAGCAGCTTGGAGTGGGACTATGGCTACACCTTC	CASSLEWDYGYTF
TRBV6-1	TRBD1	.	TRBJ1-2	TGTGCCAGCAGCGTAGACGTAGGGGGCAACATTGGCTACACCTTC	CASSVDVGGNIGYTF
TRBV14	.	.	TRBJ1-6	TGTGCCAGCAGCCAAAGAGGGATTCGGTCCTATAATTCACCCCTCCACTTT	CASSQRGIRSYNSPLHF
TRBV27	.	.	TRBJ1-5	TGTGCCAGCAGAAAGGGAAATCAGCCCCAGCATTTT	CASRKGNQPQHF
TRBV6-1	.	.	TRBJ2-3	TGTGCCAGCAGTCGGGTGACAGATACGCAGTATTTT	CASSRVTDTQYF
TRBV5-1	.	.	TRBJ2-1	TGCGCCAGCAGCTTAACGCTAAGAAACGCCTACAATGAGCAGTTCTTC	CASSLTLRNAYNEQFF
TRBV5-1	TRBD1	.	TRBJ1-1	TGCGCCAGCAGCTTGGCGACAGGGCCGGCTTCGGCTGAAGCTTTCTTT	CASSLATGPASAEAFF
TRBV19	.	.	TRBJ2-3	TGTGCCAGTAGTCGTGTATTCACAGATACGCAGTATTTT	CASSRVFTDTQYF
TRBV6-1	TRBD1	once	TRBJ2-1	TGTGCCAGCAGTGAATTCTCGACAGGGCCGTACAATGAGCAGTTCTTC	CASSEFSTGPYNEQFF
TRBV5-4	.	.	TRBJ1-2	TGTGCCAGCAGCTCCCGACAGGACCATGGCTACACCTTC	CASSSRQDHGYTF